The subject of this entry is one T cell receptor beta chain. For the second PCR, which ran for roughly 6 to 12 cycles, a sample-barcoded 5' primer and a J-beta primer mix were used. Carrying 12 random nucleotides, a template-switch adaptor labeled each individual cDNA molecule. TCRdb re-derived calls from the 5' RACE reads in MiXCR, one entry per CDR3 protein. Among about 1.6 million distinct CDR3 sequences listed, roughly 32% were seen once. The entry originates in a study of blood T cells in healthy people across ages. The people who gave samples were healthy Caucasians from Russia, aged about 6 to 95. Isolation yielded PBMCs, at least 6.5 million per sample, in every case. CDR1 is LNHNV and CDR2 is YYDKDF in the germline V gene (reference sequence). V was clipped by 3 bases and J by 5 bases, with 19 bases between them. The CDR3 extends over 16 amino acids.

The source material was blood. The V gene is TRBV15, the J gene TRBJ2-5; possibly TRBD1 or TRBD2 for D (6 bases each). The sequence came from a woman aged 25 to 39 in good health. The DNA for the CDR3 is TGTGCCACCAGCAGGGATGGAGGGGGTTCGGGCGAGACCCAGTACTTC. Translation gives CATSRDGGGSGETQYF.